The next 15 T cell receptor beta chains were all read from a single sample in a study of blood T cell repertoires in COVID-19. This table comes from immunoSEQ multiplex PCR, and its TCRdb copy is limited to in-frame clones, with some not included. Altogether some 90,000 clones are present, over 85% being singletons, with the ten largest covering roughly 2%. Sequencing was done on a sample of peripheral blood. The source is a man between 50 and 59 years old with acute or convalescent COVID-19.

The chain has TRBV5-1 and TRBJ2-3; possibly TRBD1 for D (6 bases). The germline V and J ends were trimmed by 0 bases and 0 bases, with 11 bases remaining between them. The CDR3 is made up of 16 amino acids. Germline V gene lookup returns CDR1 SGHRS and CDR2 YFSETQ. This CDR3 is CASSLGGGKSTDTQYF. CDR3 DNA: TGCGCCAGCAGCTTGGGAGGGGGTAAAAGCACAGATACGCAGTATTTT. The variable domain in full, completed from reference TRBV5-1 and TRBJ2-3, reads KAGVTQTPRYLIKTRGQQVTLSCSPISGHRSVSWYQQTPGQGLQFLFEYFSETQRNKGNFPGRFSGRQFSNSRSEMNVSTLELGDSALYLCASSLGGGKSTDTQYFGPGTRLTVL.

The V gene is TRBV24-1, the J gene TRBJ1-5, with a tentative D call TRBD1 (5 bases). Trimming cost V 7 bases and J 6 bases, with 12 bases left between them. This CDR3 is 13 amino acids long. Per the germline V gene, CDR1 is KGHDR and CDR2 is SFDVKD. CDR3 loop: CATRADSAQPQHF. The CDR3 DNA follows: TGTGCCACCAGGGCTGACAGCGCTCAGCCCCAGCATTTT.

The chain joins TRBV7-8 to TRBJ2-1; D remains ambiguous. CDR3 size: 12 residues. Germline-derived CDR1 and CDR2 are SGHVS and FQNEAQ. V lost 8 bases and J 5 bases, leaving 10 bases between the germline ends. CDR3 sequence (DNA): TGTGCCAGCGGAGCTAGACACAATGAGCAGTTCTTC. It encodes CASGARHNEQFF.

The rearrangement links TRBV3-1 (or the pseudogene TRBV3-2) to TRBJ1-1; TRBD1 agrees at 11 bases. The length of the CDR3 is 17 residues. With 2 bases clipped from V and 1 base from J, the junction kept 6 bases outside the gene matches. Germline loops: CDR1 LGHDT, CDR2 YNNKEL (reference sequence). Written as DNA, the CDR3 is TGTGCCAGCAGCCAAATGGACAGGGGGCGCCCGAACACTGAAGCTTTCTTT. Translation: CASSQMDRGRPNTEAFF.

J is TRBJ2-1 and V is TRBV6-1; no clear D gene. Deletions cut 3 bases from V and 0 bases from J, with 12 bases between. The germline CDR1 and CDR2 sequences are MNHNS and SASEGT. CDR3 length: 16 residues. The DNA of the CDR3 is TGTGCCAGCAGTGAGCATACTCGCCTCTCCTACAATGAGCAGTTCTTC. Its translation: CASSEHTRLSYNEQFF.

The V gene is TRBV15, the J gene TRBJ2-2, with D possibly matching TRBD2 (6 bases). The ends were cut back, 1 base at V and 5 bases at J, with 17 bases in the middle. Germline loops: CDR1 LNHNV, CDR2 YYDKDF (reference sequence). CDR3 length: 17 amino acids. CDR3 sequence reads: CATSRALRDLGTGELFF. The CDR3 DNA sequence: TGTGCCACCAGCAGAGCCCTCAGGGACTTGGGGACCGGGGAGCTGTTTTTT.

The chain links TRBV7-3 to TRBJ2-3; TRBD2 agrees at 9 bases. V was pared by 5 bases and J by 2 bases, with 5 bases of the junction left unmatched. CDR1 SGHTA and CDR2 FQGTGA come from the germline V gene. There are 15 residues in the CDR3. CDR3 residues: CASSLSGGITDTQYF. CDR3 bases: TGTGCCAGCAGCCTCAGCGGGGGGATCACAGATACGCAGTATTTT. Combining the CDR3 with reference TRBV7-3 and TRBJ2-3 gives the whole variable domain GAGVSQTPSNKVTEKGKYVELRCDPISGHTALYWYRQSLGQGPEFLIYFQGTGAADDSGLPNDRFFAVRPEGSVSTLKIQRTERGDSAVYLCASSLSGGITDTQYFGPGTRLTVL.

The V call is TRBV7-2, the J call TRBJ1-1; maybe TRBD1 (5 bases). The length of the CDR3 is 14 residues. Trimming pared 1 base from V and 1 base from J, leaving 7 bases between. CDR1 is SGHTA, CDR2 FQGNSA, per germline. Here the CDR3 reads CASSLVQGNTEAFF. The CDR3 nucleotides read TGTGCCAGCAGCTTAGTTCAGGGGAACACTGAAGCTTTCTTT.

The rearrangement links TRBV18 to TRBJ2-7, with 7 bases aligning to TRBD2. CDR1 and CDR2 (germline): KGHSH, LQKENI. The V and J ends lost 4 bases and 5 bases, in that order; junction bases with no gene match: 14. The length of the CDR3 is 16 residues. The CDR3, as DNA: TGTGCCAGCTCACTGACCACCCGGACTAGTAGCGACGAGCAGTACTTC. This gives the protein CASSLTTRTSSDEQYF.

This chain links TRBV27 with TRBJ2-7, with TRBD1 as a possible D gene (6 bases). CDR3 length: 14 amino acids. The V gene lost 8 bases and the J gene lost 1 base, with 15 bases spanning the gap. Germline V gene lookup returns CDR1 MNHEY and CDR2 SMNVEV (reference sequence). CDR3 loop: CASGPGHQSYEQYV. The CDR3 DNA reads as TGTGCCAGCGGACCGGGACACCAGTCCTACGAGCAGTACGTC.

The chain links TRBV6-5 to TRBJ1-1; D might be TRBD1 (5 bases). V lost 0 bases and J 1 base, leaving 9 bases between the germline ends. The CDR3 runs 15 residues. CDR1 is MNHEY, CDR2 SVGAGI, per germline. CDR3 nucleotides: TGTGCCAGCAGTTACTCGAACGGGGGGAACACTGAAGCTTTCTTT. This gives the protein CASSYSNGGNTEAFF.

V gene TRBV9 combines with J gene TRBJ1-1; D possibly corresponds to TRBD1 (5 bases). Germline V gives CDR1 SGDLS, CDR2 YYNGEE. The germline V and J ends were trimmed by 3 bases and 4 bases, with 13 bases remaining between them. This CDR3 has 14 amino acids. The CDR3 sequence is CASSAPGSSTEAFF. The DNA of the CDR3 is TGTGCCAGCAGCGCCCCAGGGTCGTCCACTGAAGCTTTCTTT.

This clone was counted once. The gene calls are TRBV27 and TRBJ1-1; 9 nucleotides match TRBD1. Germline CDR1 and CDR2: MNHEY and SMNVEV (reference sequence). J was trimmed by 11 bases and V by 1 base; bases with no gene match: 5. This CDR3 spans 13 amino acids. The CDR3 protein is CASSLLGTGIAFF. The CDR3 DNA follows: TGTGCCAGCAGTTTATTAGGGACAGGGATTGCTTTCTTT.

V is TRBV12-3 or TRBV12-4 and J is TRBJ2-1, with 7 bases identical to TRBD1. The CDR3 extends over 12 amino acids. J gave up 10 bases and V 5 bases, and 5 bases lay outside the gene matches. CDR3 nucleotide sequence: TGTGCCAGCAGTCCGACAGGGAACGAGCAGTTCTTC. Its translation is CASSPTGNEQFF.

The genes are TRBV27 and TRBJ1-5; TRBD1 aligns across 9 bases. The trim removed 8 bases at V and 5 bases at J, leaving 10 bases unmatched. Germline V lookup: CDR1 MNHEY, CDR2 SMNVEV (reference sequence). This CDR3 region has 15 residues. The DNA for the CDR3 is TGTGCCAGCGCCCCCGGGACAGGGTACTATCAGCCCCAGCATTTT. This codes for CASAPGTGYYQPQHF.